One and the same sample provided the 16 T cell receptor beta chains below, sequenced in a study of identical twins. TCRdb itself ran the 5' RACE reads through MiXCR, one entry per CDR3 protein. The table lists fewer than 250,000 distinct CDR3 sequences, less than 9.5% of them singletons. The sample taken for sequencing was memory (CD45RO+) T cells sorted from blood. All receptors come from a woman in her late teens or twenties in good health.

The J gene is TRBJ2-1, the V gene TRBV12-3 or TRBV12-4; D not resolved. This CDR3 is 17 amino acids long. Trimming took off 1 base at V and 7 bases at J, with 20 bases between the two ends. DNA of the CDR3: TGTGCCAGCAGTTTAGGGGCAGTCGGCCTCGGTAGGAATGAGCAGTTCTTC. The encoded protein is CASSLGAVGLGRNEQFF.

The CDR3 nucleotides read TGTGCCAGCAGCTCCCTTTTAGCGGGGGGCCCCCAAGAGACCCAGTACTTC. It codes for CASSSLLAGGPQETQYF. The chain uses TRBV11-2 and TRBJ2-5, with 10 bases aligning to TRBD2. Trimming took 4 bases from V and 1 from J; bases not matched to a gene: 9. Germline V gives CDR1 SGHAT, CDR2 FQNNGV. This CDR3 contains 17 residues.

This clonotype was seen many times. The chain links TRBV20-1 to TRBJ2-3, with D perhaps TRBD2 (5 bases). The CDR3 extends over 14 amino acids. The germline V gene encodes CDR1 DFQATT and CDR2 SNEGSKA (reference sequence). The ends were cut back, 1 base at V and 4 bases at J, with 12 bases in the middle. In DNA form, the CDR3 reads TGCAGTGCTAGAGGGAGTCGAGGGCCAGATACGCAGTATTTT. Amino acid sequence: CSARGSRGPDTQYF.

This clonotype has a count of ten or more. The chain is built from TRBV18 and TRBJ2-5, with D tentatively TRBD2 (6 bases). CDR3 length equals 13 residues. Trimming left V 0 bases short and J 5 bases short, with 7 bases between. The germline V gene encodes CDR1 KGHSH and CDR2 LQKENI. This CDR3 reads CASSPPGGETQYF. In DNA, the CDR3 is TGTGCCAGCTCACCACCGGGGGGTGAGACCCAGTACTTC.

This chain joins TRBV10-2 and TRBJ1-2; D uncertain. Germline V gene lookup returns CDR1 WSHSY and CDR2 SAAADI. The CDR3 is 13 residues long. The V end lost 6 bases, the J end lost 4 bases, and 12 bases lay between the germline ends. The CDR3 protein is CASRNGGTYGYTF. The CDR3 region has the DNA TGCGCCAGCAGGAACGGCGGCACCTATGGCTACACCTTC.

The genes are TRBV9 and TRBJ2-3, with D possibly TRBD2 on 6 matching bases. Germline values: CDR1 SGDLS, CDR2 YYNGEE. Trimming stripped 3 bases from V and 6 bases from J, with 23 bases between. The CDR3 has 17 amino acids. The chain's CDR3 is CASSGEDRAGIRDTQYF. CDR3 sequence (DNA): TGTGCCAGCAGCGGCGAAGACCGCGCGGGGATCCGCGATACGCAGTATTTT. The full variable domain, its missing parts supplied by reference TRBV9 and TRBJ2-3, is DSGVTQTPKHLITATGQRVTLRCSPRSGDLSVYWYQQSLDQGLQFLIQYYNGEERAKGNILERFSAQQFPDLHSELNLSSLELGDSALYFCASSGEDRAGIRDTQYFGPGTRLTVL.

This chain links TRBV3-1 with TRBJ1-1; D gene ambiguous. Trimming removed 0 bases at V and 11 bases at J, with 16 bases between. CDR3 length equals 14 residues. Germline V gene lookup returns CDR1 LGHDT and CDR2 YNNKEL (reference sequence). In DNA form, the CDR3 reads TGTGCCAGCAGCCAAGAGTTTGCTACGGGAGAGGCTTTCTTT. Translating it yields CASSQEFATGEAFF.

This clonotype was counted a few times. The chain joins TRBV5-4 to TRBJ2-2; maybe TRBD1 (6 bases). Per germline, CDR1 SGHNT and CDR2 YYREEE (reference sequence). Trimming removed 5 bases from V and 6 bases from J, with 17 bases in between. The CDR3 is made up of 15 amino acids. CDR3 in DNA: TGTGCCAGCAGTTCCGCAGGGGTCAGGTCCGGGGAGCTGTTTTTT. This codes for CASSSAGVRSGELFF. Complete variable domain (other parts from reference TRBV5-4 and TRBJ2-2): ETGVTQSPTHLIKTRGQQVTLRCSSQSGHNTVSWYQQALGQGPQFIFQYYREEENGRGNFPPRFSGLQFPNYSSELNVNALELDDSALYLCASSSAGVRSGELFFGEGSRLTVL.

The rearrangement links TRBV12-3 or TRBV12-4 to TRBJ1-1; no definite D call. V lost 3 bases, J lost 5 bases, and 7 bases lay in between. The CDR3 has 12 residues. In DNA, the CDR3 is TGTGCCAGCAGTTTCTCCCGAACTGAAGCTTTCTTT. Translating it yields CASSFSRTEAFF.

This clonotype was found many times. The chain has TRBV7-9 and TRBJ1-1; D ambiguous. Trimming cost V 1 base and J 0 bases, with 9 bases left between them. Germline V gives CDR1 SEHNR, CDR2 FQNEAQ (reference sequence). The CDR3 has 15 residues. The CDR3 loop reads CASSLERVVNTEAFF. CDR3 nucleotides: TGTGCCAGCAGCTTAGAGAGGGTAGTGAACACTGAAGCTTTCTTT. The full variable domain, in which reference TRBV7-9 and TRBJ1-1 provide the parts outside the CDR3, is DTGVSQNPRHKITKRGQNVTFRCDPISEHNRLYWYRQTLGQGPEFLTYFQNEAQLEKSRLLSDRFSAERPKGSFSTLEIQRTEQGDSAMYLCASSLERVVNTEAFFGQGTRLTVV.

The chain employs TRBV18 and TRBJ2-6; tentatively, D is TRBD1 or TRBD2 (5 bases each). From germline, CDR1 is KGHSH and CDR2 LQKENI. The CDR3 is 17 amino acids. V was cut by 0 bases and J by 4 bases, with 13 bases left in between. CDR3 residues: CASSPPRGASGANVLTF. In DNA, the CDR3 is TGTGCCAGCTCACCACCGCGAGGGGCTTCGGGGGCCAACGTCCTGACTTTC.

This clonotype was detected a few times. J is TRBJ2-7 and V is TRBV20-1; 11 nucleotides line up with TRBD2. This CDR3 region has 16 residues. Germline V gives CDR1 DFQATT, CDR2 SNEGSKA (reference sequence). V shed 6 bases and J 2 bases; nucleotides not matched to a gene: 12. This CDR3 reads CSALRASGRTTYEQYF. CDR3 nucleotide sequence: TGCAGTGCCCTGAGGGCTAGCGGGAGGACCACCTACGAGCAGTACTTC.

This clonotype was detected a few times. V gene TRBV24-1 combines with J gene TRBJ2-6; weak D call: TRBD1 (5 bases). Germline-derived CDR1 and CDR2 are KGHDR and SFDVKD. The germline V and J ends were trimmed by 2 bases and 2 bases, with 9 bases remaining between them. This CDR3 comprises 16 residues. CDR3 sequence reads: CATSDSRAAGANVLTF. The CDR3, as DNA: TGTGCCACCAGTGATTCCAGGGCCGCTGGGGCCAACGTCCTGACTTTC.

V usage is TRBV9 and J usage is TRBJ2-1; 7 bases fit TRBD1. The CDR3 consists of 15 residues. CDR1 is SGDLS, CDR2 YYNGEE, per germline. V lost 0 bases to trimming and J lost 2 bases; unmatched junction nucleotides: 2. The DNA of the CDR3 is TGTGCCAGCAGCGTAGACAGGGGCCCCTACAATGAGCAGTTCTTC. Amino acid sequence: CASSVDRGPYNEQFF.

The rearrangement links TRBV10-3 to TRBJ2-7, with D possibly being TRBD1 or TRBD2 (5 bases each). V lost 6 bases and J lost 2, with 17 bases in between. Germline assignment: CDR1 ENHRY and CDR2 SYGVKD. The CDR3 loop spans 15 amino acids. The CDR3 sequence is CAISPQRGVTYEQYF. Written as DNA, the CDR3 is TGTGCCATCAGCCCCCAGCGAGGGGTTACCTACGAGCAGTACTTC.

This chain connects TRBV5-1 to TRBJ2-4; TRBD1 aligns across 8 bases. Trimming cost V 2 bases and J 6 bases; bases outside gene matches: 16. Germline V gives CDR1 SGHRS, CDR2 YFSETQ. CDR3 length: 18 residues. The CDR3 sequence is CASSFQGATRFRSNIQYF. The CDR3 nucleotides read TGCGCCAGCAGCTTTCAGGGGGCGACCCGATTCCGATCAAACATTCAGTACTTC. Filled out from reference TRBV5-1 and TRBJ2-4, the complete variable domain reads KAGVTQTPRYLIKTRGQQVTLSCSPISGHRSVSWYQQTPGQGLQFLFEYFSETQRNKGNFPGRFSGRQFSNSRSEMNVSTLELGDSALYLCASSFQGATRFRSNIQYFGAGTRLSVL.